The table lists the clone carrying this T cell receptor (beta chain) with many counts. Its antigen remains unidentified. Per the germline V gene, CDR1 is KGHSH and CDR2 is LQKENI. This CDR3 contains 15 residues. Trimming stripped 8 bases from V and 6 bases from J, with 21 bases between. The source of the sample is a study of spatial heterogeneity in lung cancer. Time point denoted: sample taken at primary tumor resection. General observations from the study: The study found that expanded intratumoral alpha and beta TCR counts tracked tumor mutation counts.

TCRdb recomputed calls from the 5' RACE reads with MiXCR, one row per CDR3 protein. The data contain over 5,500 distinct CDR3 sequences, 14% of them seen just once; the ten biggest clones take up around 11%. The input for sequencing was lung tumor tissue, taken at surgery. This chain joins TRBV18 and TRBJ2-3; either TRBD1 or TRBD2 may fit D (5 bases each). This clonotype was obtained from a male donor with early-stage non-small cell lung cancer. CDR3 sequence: CASAPVEGQGDTQYF. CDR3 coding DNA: TGTGCCAGCGCCCCAGTTGAGGGGCAAGGTGATACGCAGTATTTT.